This T cell receptor beta chain was identified in a study of blood T cell repertoires in COVID-19. Study at large: Acute and convalescent COVID-19 specimens originated in the United States, Italy and Spain. Sources were T cells, B-cell-depleted T cells, or PBMCs; the material itself was cDNA or gDNA.

Under the authors' procedure: Scientists estimated how many nucleated cells there were by amplifying reference gene primers. Here immunoSEQ multiplex PCR was the method, and the copy in TCRdb shows in-frame clones only, minus some. The V and J calls and clone size were taken over from that table, and D and trimming were inferred from the DNA. The table shows about 87,000 clones, with 89% occurring only once. Germline CDR1 reads SGHTA; CDR2 reads FQGNSA. This CDR3 is built from 15 residues. V trimming: 2 bases; J trimming: 4 bases; junction bases outside the gene matches: 4. This chain connects TRBV7-2 to TRBJ2-3; TRBD2 matches 9 bases. The sequenced material came from peripheral blood. The clonotype originates from an elderly woman with active COVID-19. The CDR3 protein is CASSLMVAGADTQYF. In DNA, the CDR3 is TGTGCCAGCAGCTTAATGGTAGCGGGAGCAGATACGCAGTATTTT.